This TCR beta chain was found in a study of blood T cell repertoires in COVID-19. Background on the study: Nucleic acid was either cDNA or gDNA, and it came from T cells, B-cell-depleted T cells, or PBMCs.

The CDR3 is 13 amino acids. CDR1 is SGHTA, CDR2 FQGTGA, per germline. V lost 0 bases and J 9 bases, leaving 11 bases between the germline ends. Original processing methods: Amplification with reference gene primers provided the estimates of nucleated cell counts. Clones were read by immunoSEQ multiplex PCR, and TCRdb kept only the in-frame ones, dropping some. V, J and clone size were drawn from that table, and D and trimming were deduced from the DNA. The table records roughly 200,000 clones, around four fifths of them present only once. Seattle's cohort entered during active infection and was followed longitudinally.

The V call is TRBV7-3, the J call TRBJ1-1; D perhaps matches TRBD1 (6 bases). Sequencing was done on a sample of peripheral blood. This receptor was taken from a woman at least 80 years old with COVID-19, enrolled during active disease. The CDR3, as DNA: TGTGCCAGCAGCTTAACGGACAGAGAAAAAGCTTTCTTT. Residues: CASSLTDREKAFF.